These 26 T cell receptor beta chains originate from one sample sequenced in a study of T cell responses to AZD1222 COVID-19 vaccine. TCRdb's copy holds only in-frame clones and misses some; the assay was immunoSEQ multiplex PCR. The sample comprises fewer than 55,000 clones, 90% of which are singletons, and approximately 40% rests with the top ten. The sample in question was peripheral blood, obtained 28 days after the second AZD1222 dose. These TCRs come from an adult who received the AZD1222 COVID-19 vaccine.

The J gene is TRBJ1-1, the V gene TRBV19; 12 bases are a match to TRBD1. The V and J ends lost 4 bases and 1 base, in that order; junction bases with no gene match: 10. The CDR3 spans 18 residues. CDR1 is LNHDA and CDR2 is SQIVND in the germline V gene (reference sequence). The CDR3 nucleotides read TGTGCCAGTAGTAGACGGGGGACAGGGGGCCCGCCGAACACTGAAGCTTTCTTT. Encoded protein: CASSRRGTGGPPNTEAFF.

This sequence joins TRBV11-3 and TRBJ1-1, with 8 nucleotides matching TRBD1. The CDR3 length is 14 residues. Germline V gene data show CDR1 as SGHNT and CDR2 as YENEEA. V shed 5 bases, J shed 8 bases, and the junction held 10 bases outside the gene matches. The CDR3: CASSPGTGRGEAFF. The CDR3 DNA reads as TGTGCCAGCAGCCCCGGGACAGGAAGGGGGGAAGCTTTCTTT.

The chain's CDR3 is CASSETTLGGYTF. The CDR3 DNA is TGCGCCAGCAGCGAGACGACACTGGGGGGCTACACCTTC. The genes are TRBV5-1 and TRBJ1-2, with D unclear. Germline CDR1 SGHRS, CDR2 YFSETQ. This CDR3 has 13 amino acids. V lost 4 bases to trimming and J lost 8 bases, with 15 bases between them.

This chain uses TRBV3-1 (or the pseudogene TRBV3-2) with TRBJ2-1, with 10 bases aligning to TRBD2. This CDR3 has 14 amino acids. Germline assignment: CDR1 LGHDT and CDR2 YNNKEL (reference sequence). J gave up 9 bases and V 1 base, and 3 bases lay outside the gene matches. The CDR3 DNA reads TGTGCCAGCAGCCAAGTAGCGGGGGGCACTGAGCAGTTCTTC. Amino acids: CASSQVAGGTEQFF.

The V and J genes are TRBV6-5 and TRBJ1-1, with D hard to call. Trimming removed 5 bases at V and 2 bases at J, with 15 bases between. The CDR3 runs 15 residues. Germline CDR1 is MNHEY and CDR2 is SVGAGI. CDR3 nucleotide sequence: TGTGCCAGCAGTCTCCACCCGACCCTAAACACTGAAGCTTTCTTT. As protein: CASSLHPTLNTEAFF.

The rearrangement joins TRBV25-1 to TRBJ1-2; TRBD1 might be the D (5 bases). Per the germline V gene, CDR1 is MGHDK and CDR2 is SYGVNS. The CDR3 extends over 14 amino acids. V gave up 6 bases and J gave up 7 bases, with 18 bases separating them. CDR3 coding DNA: TGTGCCAGCAGGGAGCCGGGACTCTTATCTGGCTACACCTTC. Translating gives CASREPGLLSGYTF.

V is TRBV6-5 and J is TRBJ2-5; D gene ambiguous. CDR1 and CDR2 from the germline V gene are MNHEY and SVGAGI. The V end was cut by 5 bases, the J end by 5 bases, with 15 bases between. The CDR3 has 14 residues. The CDR3 region is CASSPLARMETQYF. The CDR3 DNA is TGTGCCAGCAGTCCCTTGGCCCGAATGGAGACCCAGTACTTC.

The V and J genes are TRBV6-5 and TRBJ2-5, with D possibly matching TRBD1 (6 bases). Germline CDR1 reads MNHEY; CDR2 reads SVGAGI. V gave up 5 bases and J gave up 5 bases, with 15 bases separating them. CDR3 length equals 14 residues. The CDR3: CASSQQGKSETQYF. DNA for the CDR3: TGTGCCAGCAGTCAACAGGGTAAAAGTGAGACCCAGTACTTC.

The chain combines TRBV19 with TRBJ1-5; no firm D call. Per the germline V gene, CDR1 is LNHDA and CDR2 is SQIVND (reference sequence). V gave up 3 bases and J gave up 5 bases, with 5 bases separating them. The CDR3 is made up of 12 amino acids. CDR3: CASSIGDQPQHF. DNA for the CDR3: TGTGCCAGTAGTATCGGGGATCAGCCCCAGCATTTT.

V is TRBV4-3 and J is TRBJ1-6; D gene unclear. Deletions cut 0 bases from V and 7 bases from J, with 7 bases between. The length of the CDR3 is 14 residues. The germline V gene encodes CDR1 LGHNA and CDR2 YSLEER. In DNA, the CDR3 is TGCGCCAGCAGCCAAGATTGGCGGAATTCACCCCTCCACTTT. This sequence encodes CASSQDWRNSPLHF.

This clone was picked up a small number of times. The V and J genes are TRBV5-1 and TRBJ1-2; TRBD1 aligns across 12 bases. V was clipped by 4 bases and J by 2 bases; unmatched bases: 12. The germline V gene has CDR1 SGHRS and CDR2 YFSETQ. The length of the CDR3 is 18 residues. CDR3 loop: CASSPTLGQGAQNYGYTF. The CDR3 region has the DNA TGCGCCAGCAGCCCCACCCTGGGACAGGGGGCACAAAACTATGGCTACACCTTC. Variable domain in full (rest from reference TRBV5-1 and TRBJ1-2): KAGVTQTPRYLIKTRGQQVTLSCSPISGHRSVSWYQQTPGQGLQFLFEYFSETQRNKGNFPGRFSGRQFSNSRSEMNVSTLELGDSALYLCASSPTLGQGAQNYGYTFGSGTRLTVV.

The chain links TRBV5-1 to TRBJ1-1; tentative D call: TRBD1 (6 bases). The V end was cut by 3 bases, the J end by 1 base, with 7 bases between. Germline V gene data show CDR1 as SGHRS and CDR2 as YFSETQ. The CDR3 has 13 residues. DNA for the CDR3: TGCGCCAGCAGCTGGGGACAGAACACTGAAGCTTTCTTT. Translation: CASSWGQNTEAFF.

The chain combines TRBV5-4 with TRBJ2-1; 8 bases agree with TRBD2. Looked up from germline, CDR1 is SGHNT and CDR2 is YYREEE (reference sequence). V lost 4 bases and J lost 0; bases outside the gene matches: 6. The CDR3 contains 16 residues. The CDR3 DNA is TGTGCCAGCAGCCGGGAGGGGGGTAGCTCCTACAATGAGCAGTTCTTC. The encoded protein is CASSREGGSSYNEQFF.

This clone was seen a few times. This rearrangement joins TRBV5-4 to TRBJ2-3; possibly TRBD2 for D (7 bases). V was shortened by 0 bases and J by 5 bases, with 10 bases between the two germline ends. This CDR3 has 14 residues. Germline CDR1 reads SGHNT; CDR2 reads YYREEE (reference sequence). CDR3 sequence (DNA): TGTGCCAGCAGCTTGGCCGGGGGGCGAGATACGCAGTATTTT. Its translation is CASSLAGGRDTQYF.

This chain connects TRBV6-6 to TRBJ1-4; possibly TRBD1 for D (6 bases). Germline V gives CDR1 MNHNY, CDR2 SVGAGI (reference sequence). Trimming took off 7 bases at V and 5 bases at J, with 11 bases between the two ends. The length of the CDR3 is 13 residues. This chain's CDR3 is CASIRGRNEKLFF. The CDR3 DNA follows: TGTGCCAGCATTCGGGGGCGAAATGAAAAACTGTTTTTT.

V usage is TRBV7-2 and J usage is TRBJ2-7, with D possibly TRBD2 on 6 matching bases. The CDR3 has 14 residues. V was clipped by 8 bases and J by 0 bases, with 14 bases between them. Germline V CDR1 and CDR2: SGHTA, FQGNSA. The CDR3 here is CASSRDSYSYEQYF. CDR3 coding DNA: TGTGCCAGCTCCAGGGACTCCTACTCCTACGAGCAGTACTTC.

This CDR3 is CASSLLGTGELFF. In DNA, the CDR3 is TGTGCCAGCAGTTTACTTGGCACCGGGGAGCTGTTTTTT. This sequence joins TRBV6-2 or TRBV6-3 and TRBJ2-2; no reliable D call. The V and J ends lost 4 bases and 4 bases respectively, with 7 bases between them. The CDR3 runs 13 residues. Germline V gene sequence: CDR1 MNHEY, CDR2 SVGEGT.

The table lists this clone with a few counts. The junction shows a germline mismatch at one end, possibly a read error. This sequence joins TRBV5-1 and TRBJ2-1; 10 positions match TRBD2. The CDR3 length is 15 residues. Germline V gene sequence: CDR1 SGHRS, CDR2 YFSETQ. The CDR3 DNA reads TGCGCCAGCAACTTGTTAGCGGGGGGCGGGAATGAGCAGTTCTTC. The encoded protein is CASNLLAGGGNEQFF.

This rearrangement joins TRBV6-1 to TRBJ1-2, with 9 bases that match TRBD1. The J segment lost 1 base and the V segment lost 4 bases, leaving 13 bases of the junction unmatched. This CDR3 has 18 amino acids. Germline CDR1 reads MNHNS; CDR2 reads SASEGT. CDR3 amino acids: CASSASTGGSPLNYGYTF. Here the CDR3 DNA reads TGTGCCAGCAGTGCGAGCACAGGGGGCTCCCCTCTTAACTATGGCTACACCTTC.

This sequence joins TRBV11-2 and TRBJ2-7, with 7 positions matching TRBD1. The CDR3 runs 15 residues. Germline CDR1 is SGHAT and CDR2 is FQNNGV. J lost 4 bases, V lost 0 bases, and 6 bases had no gene match. The CDR3 coding sequence is TGTGCCAGCAGCTTAGACCGGGACAGTACTTACGAGCAGTACTTC. Its protein product is CASSLDRDSTYEQYF.

V is TRBV2 and J is TRBJ1-3; D unresolved. Germline CDR1 SNHLY, CDR2 FYNNEI. Trimming shortened V by 2 bases and J by 0 bases, and 8 bases separated the two germline ends. The CDR3 is 15 amino acids. The CDR3 bases are TGTGCCAGCAGTGAATTAAGTTTCTCTGGAAACACCATATATTTT. It codes for CASSELSFSGNTIYF.

The chain joins TRBV9 to TRBJ2-5, with D perhaps TRBD1 (6 bases). Germline V gene sequence: CDR1 SGDLS, CDR2 YYNGEE. V gave up 3 bases and J gave up 2 bases, with 11 bases separating them. CDR3 length: 14 residues. The DNA for the CDR3 is TGTGCCAGCAGCGAAACAGGGTCGCAAGAGACCCAGTACTTC. Encoded protein: CASSETGSQETQYF.

J is TRBJ1-1 and V is TRBV2, with D possibly matching TRBD1 (6 bases). CDR3 size: 15 residues. Germline CDR1 SNHLY, CDR2 FYNNEI. V was shortened by 4 bases and J by 0 bases, with 12 bases between the two germline ends. Here the CDR3 DNA reads TGTGCCAGCAGTGGGACAGCCTGGCTGAACACTGAAGCTTTCTTT. This encodes CASSGTAWLNTEAFF.

The chain recombines TRBV7-9 with TRBJ2-7, with TRBD2 matching 10 bases. The J call may be in error: the DNA end matches TRBJ2-1 better. This CDR3 region has 15 residues. Germline V gene lookup returns CDR1 SEHNR and CDR2 FQNEAQ (reference sequence). The CDR3 coding sequence is TGTGCCAGCAGGCGGGCTAGCGGGGGCCACAATGAGCAGTTCTTC. Translated: CASRRASGGHNEQFF.

The CDR3 reads CASRGAQNTEAFF. DNA of the CDR3: TGTGCCAGCAGGGGGGCCCAGAACACTGAAGCTTTCTTT. V and J are TRBV9 and TRBJ1-1, with D tentatively TRBD1 (6 bases). Trimming took 5 bases from V and 1 from J, leaving 9 bases between them. The CDR3 totals 13 residues. Germline assignment: CDR1 SGDLS and CDR2 YYNGEE.

This sequence joins TRBV5-8 and TRBJ1-2; D not certain. Germline values: CDR1 SGHTS, CDR2 YDEGEE. Trimming stripped 0 bases from V and 2 bases from J, with 8 bases between. The CDR3 sequence is 14 residues long. CDR3 sequence reads: CASSLEMKNYGYTF. The CDR3 DNA follows: TGTGCCAGCAGCTTGGAGATGAAAAACTATGGCTACACCTTC.